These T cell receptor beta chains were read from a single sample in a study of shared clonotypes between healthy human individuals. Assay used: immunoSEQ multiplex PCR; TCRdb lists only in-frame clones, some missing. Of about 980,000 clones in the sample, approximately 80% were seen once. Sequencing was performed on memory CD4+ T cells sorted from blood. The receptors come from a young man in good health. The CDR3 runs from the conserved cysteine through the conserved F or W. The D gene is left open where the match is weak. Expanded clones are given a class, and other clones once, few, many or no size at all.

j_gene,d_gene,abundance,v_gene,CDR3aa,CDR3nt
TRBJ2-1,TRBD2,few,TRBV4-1,CASSQETSGFGSYNEQFF,TGCGCCAGCAGCCAAGAGACTAGCGGGTTCGGCTCCTACAATGAGCAGTTCTTC
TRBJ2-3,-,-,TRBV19,CASSIDGRGLPYF,TGTGCCAGTAGTATAGACGGCAGGGGTCTTCCGTATTTT
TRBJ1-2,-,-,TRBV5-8,CASSPPDQGGYTF,TGTGCCAGCAGCCCGCCAGATCAGGGCGGCTACACCTTC
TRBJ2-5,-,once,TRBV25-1,CASSEGGGGETQYF,TGTGCCAGCAGTGAAGGGGGCGGGGGAGAGACCCAGTACTTC
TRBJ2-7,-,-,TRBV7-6,CASSLGGKYEQYF,TGTGCCAGCAGCTTAGGGGGGAAGTACGAGCAGTACTTC
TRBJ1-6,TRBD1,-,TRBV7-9,CASSSGQGGYNSPLHF,TGTGCCAGCAGTTCCGGACAGGGAGGCTATAATTCACCCCTCCACTTT
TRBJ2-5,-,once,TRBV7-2,CASSLGGPEWETQYF,TGTGCCAGCAGCTTAGGGGGCCCCGAGTGGGAGACCCAGTACTTC
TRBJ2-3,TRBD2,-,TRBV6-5,CASNRRGSSTDTQYF,TGTGCCAGCAACAGGCGGGGGAGCAGCACAGATACGCAGTATTTT
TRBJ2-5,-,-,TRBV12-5,CASAKEGSIGETQYF,TGTGCTAGTGCCAAGGAGGGGTCGATTGGTGAGACCCAGTACTTC
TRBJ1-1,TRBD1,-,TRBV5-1,CASSPGQYTNTEAFF,TGCGCCAGCAGCCCGGGACAGTATACTAACACTGAAGCTTTCTTT
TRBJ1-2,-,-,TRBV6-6,CASSAGWGYGYTF,TGTGCCAGCAGCGCAGGGTGGGGGTATGGCTACACCTTC
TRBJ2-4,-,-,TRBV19,CASSTQVAKNIQYF,TGTGCCAGTAGTACCCAAGTAGCCAAAAACATTCAGTACTTC
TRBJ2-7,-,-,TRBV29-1,CSVVPDRATYEQYF,TGCAGCGTTGTTCCGGACAGAGCAACCTACGAGCAGTACTTC
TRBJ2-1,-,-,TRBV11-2,CASSWSGSSYNEQFF,TGTGCCAGCAGCTGGAGCGGGTCCTCCTACAATGAGCAGTTCTTC
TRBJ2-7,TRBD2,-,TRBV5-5,CASSLQAGTWVYEQYF,TGTGCCAGCAGCTTGCAAGCGGGAACTTGGGTCTACGAGCAGTACTTC